Following are 23 T cell receptor beta chains from one sample sequenced in a study of post-analysis software for immune sequencing data (dated by TCRdb to between 2014 and 2017). Library method: PCR. Reads for this sample came from an Illumina HiSeq 2500. To reduce PCR and sequencing biases, unique molecular identifiers were built into the TCR beta cDNA libraries. TCRdb reprocessed the public reads (quality trimming at Q25 with fastp, clone calling with MiXCR) and kept in-frame beta chains. Rows are unified per CDR3 protein, each entry keeping the most common DNA and genes. In all, the sample holds approximately 630,000 distinct CDR3 sequences, and roughly three fifths of those were seen once. The ten largest clones represent approximately 10% of the sample. What the study reported, not specific to this receptor: Significantly higher frequencies in patients than in controls were found for five or six TRBV segments, including TRBV5-6, TRBV5-1 and TRBV20-1.

No cognate antigen is known for these TCRs. The specimen sequenced was blood. The receptors here all came from a girl aged 2-15 years with multiple sclerosis.

The chain couples TRBV6-1 to TRBJ2-1; TRBD2 aligns across 15 bases. The germline V gene encodes CDR1 MNHNS and CDR2 SASEGT. The CDR3 runs to 18 residues. The trim removed 5 bases at V and 1 base at J, leaving 6 bases unmatched. In DNA form, the CDR3 reads TGTGCCAGCAGTCAAGGACTAGCGGGAGGGCCGTCCTACAATGAGCAGTTCTTC. Translation gives CASSQGLAGGPSYNEQFF.

In this sample, this clonotype turned up once. The J gene is TRBJ1-1, the V gene TRBV4-1; D is undetermined. Trimming removed 2 bases from V and 1 base from J, with 11 bases in between. The CDR3 has 15 amino acids. Germline CDR1 reads MGHRA; CDR2 reads YSYEKL. CDR3 sequence reads: CASSQTFQENTEAFF. The CDR3 DNA reads as TGCGCCAGCAGCCAAACATTCCAGGAGAACACTGAAGCTTTCTTT.

The chain employs TRBV29-1 and TRBJ1-2; a weak D match, TRBD1 (5 bases). CDR3 size: 13 residues. V was pared by 5 bases and J by 3 bases, with 13 bases between. Germline-derived CDR1 and CDR2 are SQVTM and ANQGSEA. The CDR3 protein is CSVWDREDYGYTF. CDR3 bases: TGCAGCGTTTGGGACCGGGAAGACTATGGCTACACCTTC.

DNA for the CDR3: TGTGCCAGCAGTTACACGTCAGGGGCTGTGAACACTGAAGCTTTCTTT. It specifies CASSYTSGAVNTEAFF. This rearrangement joins TRBV6-6 to TRBJ1-1; perhaps TRBD1 as D (6 bases). Germline CDR1 reads MNHNY; CDR2 reads SVGAGI (reference sequence). This CDR3 region has 16 residues. Trimming removed 2 bases at V and 0 bases at J, with 13 bases between.

The V and J genes are TRBV7-2 and TRBJ2-3, with a weak D call TRBD2 (6 bases). V was pared by 0 bases and J by 7 bases, with 20 bases between. Germline loops: CDR1 SGHTA, CDR2 FQGNSA. CDR3 length: 17 amino acids. CDR3 residues: CASSLAKGTWPGNTQYF. CDR3 DNA sequence: TGTGCCAGCAGCTTAGCGAAGGGGACTTGGCCCGGCAATACGCAGTATTTT.

This clonotype was recorded a few times. The chain is built from TRBV4-1 and TRBJ2-3, with 7 bases matching TRBD2. V shed 0 bases, J shed 0 bases, and the junction held 6 bases outside the gene matches. This CDR3 region has 17 residues. CDR1 is MGHRA, CDR2 YSYEKL, per germline. CDR3 bases: TGCGCCAGCAGCCAAGATACGACTAGCCCTAGCACAGATACGCAGTATTTT. Encoded protein: CASSQDTTSPSTDTQYF.

This clonotype has a single count. The V gene is TRBV5-6, the J gene TRBJ2-5; 9 bases line up with TRBD1. The J call may be mistaken, given a closer DNA end match to TRBJ2-7. The CDR3 consists of 16 residues. Germline V lookup: CDR1 SGHDT, CDR2 YYEEEE. The CDR3 DNA reads TGTGCCAGCAGCTCCATGGGACAGGGAGGTTTTCACGAGCAGTACTTC. Translated, it gives CASSSMGQGGFHEQYF.

About this clonotype itself: This may be a read error: a much more frequent sequence differs by one nucleotide. The V gene is TRBV12-3 or TRBV12-4, the J gene TRBJ2-7; D assignment may be TRBD1 or TRBD2 (6 bases each). TRBJ2-5 matches the DNA end more closely, so the J call is doubtful. The length of the CDR3 is 13 residues. CDR3 protein: CASSSRGQGTQYF. Written as DNA, the CDR3 is TGTGCCAGCTCCTCCCGGGGGCAAGGGACCCAGTACTTC.

V is TRBV29-1 and J is TRBJ2-1; no reliable D call. Germline lookup yields CDR1 SQVTM and CDR2 ANQGSEA. The CDR3 is made up of 15 amino acids. Trimming pared 1 base from V and 1 base from J, leaving 11 bases between. CDR3 region: CSVEGASPSYNEQFF. In DNA form, the CDR3 reads TGCAGCGTTGAAGGGGCATCCCCTTCCTACAATGAGCAGTTCTTC.

V is TRBV12-3 or TRBV12-4 and J is TRBJ2-2; the D gene is possibly TRBD1 (5 bases). Trimming removed 6 bases from V and 2 bases from J, with 10 bases in between. The CDR3 is 14 amino acids. The CDR3 spells CASSQQVNTGELFF. The CDR3 coding sequence is TGTGCCAGCAGCCAACAGGTCAACACCGGGGAGCTGTTTTTT.

This clonotype was picked up a small number of times. This chain uses TRBV5-1 with TRBJ2-3; 9 nucleotides agree with TRBD2. The CDR3 contains 15 residues. With V trimmed by 2 bases and J by 0 bases, 1 base remained unmatched. Looked up from germline, CDR1 is SGHRS and CDR2 is YFSETQ. The CDR3 coding sequence is TGCGCCAGCAGCTTTCTAGCGGGGAGCACAGATACGCAGTATTTT. It is translated as CASSFLAGSTDTQYF.

This clonotype has just one count. In nucleotides, the CDR3 is TGCGCCAGCAGCCAAGGGGCAGGGGTAAAGTTCTTC. It yields the protein CASSQGAGVKFF. This chain connects TRBV4-3 to TRBJ2-1, with D perhaps matching TRBD1 (6 bases). The CDR3 loop spans 12 amino acids. Germline-derived CDR1 and CDR2 are LGHNA and YSLEER. V was pared by 1 base and J by 14 bases, with 12 bases between.

The genes are TRBV20-1 and TRBJ1-5, with D possibly TRBD1 on 5 matching bases. V lost 1 base and J lost 1, with 8 bases in between. Germline values: CDR1 DFQATT, CDR2 SNEGSKA (reference sequence). CDR3 size: 14 residues. Here the CDR3 DNA reads TGCAGTGCTAGAGTAGGACAAAGCAATCAGCCCCAGCATTTT. This sequence encodes CSARVGQSNQPQHF.

The chain uses TRBV3-1 and TRBJ2-5; 10 bases align to TRBD2. The germline CDR1 and CDR2 sequences are LGHDT and YNNKEL (reference sequence). V was pared by 4 bases and J by 4 bases, with 6 bases of the junction left unmatched. The CDR3 is made up of 15 amino acids. The chain's CDR3 is CASSPTLAGAETQYF. CDR3 DNA sequence: TGTGCCAGCAGCCCCACCCTAGCGGGAGCAGAGACCCAGTACTTC.

The V and J genes are TRBV20-1 and TRBJ2-1; perhaps TRBD2 as D (5 bases). Germline CDR1 is DFQATT and CDR2 is SNEGSKA (reference sequence). CDR3 length: 11 amino acids. V was pared by 6 bases and J by 7 bases, with 10 bases between. CDR3 region: CSASLVNEQFF. The DNA of the CDR3 is TGCAGTGCCTCACTAGTAAATGAGCAGTTCTTC.

The chain joins TRBV27 to TRBJ2-1; 8 bases map to TRBD1. The CDR3 is 16 residues long. Germline-derived CDR1 and CDR2 are MNHEY and SMNVEV (reference sequence). V lost 0 bases and J lost 7; bases outside the gene matches: 8. The CDR3 bases are TGTGCCAGCAGTTTATCAGAGGCAGGGGGCACGAATGAGCAGTTCTTC. Protein product: CASSLSEAGGTNEQFF.

This clonotype was counted only a few times. This rearrangement joins TRBV6-2 or TRBV6-3 to TRBJ2-1, with 9 positions matching TRBD1. There are 16 residues in the CDR3. Germline V gene sequence: CDR1 MNHEY, CDR2 SVGEGT. The V and J ends lost 4 bases and 6 bases, in that order; junction bases with no gene match: 10. CDR3 residues: CASSSRTGDACNEQFF. CDR3 nucleotide sequence: TGTGCCAGCAGTTCCCGGACAGGGGATGCCTGCAATGAGCAGTTCTTC.

This clonotype has only one observation. The V and J genes are TRBV21-1 and TRBJ1-4. TRBV21-1 represents a pseudogene. The CDR3 spans 17 residues. The chain's CDR3 is CASSPYRRPQSGEKLFF. CDR3 nucleotide sequence: TGTGCCAGCAGCCCCTACCGCCGACCGCAAAGTGGAGAAAAACTGTTTTTT.

The chain has TRBV12-3 or TRBV12-4 and TRBJ2-1; 7 bases fit TRBD1. There are 14 residues in the CDR3. With 5 bases clipped from V and 4 bases from J, the junction kept 5 bases outside the gene matches. The CDR3 coding sequence is TGTGCCAGCAGTGTGGGACAGCAGTACAATGAGCAGTTCTTC. Amino acid sequence: CASSVGQQYNEQFF.

This rearrangement joins TRBV12-3 or TRBV12-4 to TRBJ2-3, with D tentatively TRBD2 (6 bases). This CDR3 spans 13 amino acids. Trimming took off 8 bases at V and 4 bases at J, with 13 bases between the two ends. CDR3: CASLHSSADTQYF. CDR3 DNA: TGTGCCAGCCTCCATTCTAGCGCAGATACGCAGTATTTT.

This clonotype has a handful of counts. The rearrangement uses TRBV20-1 and TRBJ2-7; TRBD2 is a possible D gene (6 bases). CDR3 length: 14 residues. From germline, CDR1 is DFQATT and CDR2 SNEGSKA (reference sequence). V lost 3 bases and J lost 3, with 15 bases in between. The CDR3: CSASSGGFIYEQYF. Here the CDR3 DNA reads TGCAGTGCTAGTTCCGGGGGATTCATCTACGAGCAGTACTTC.

This sequence joins TRBV5-5 and TRBJ2-1, with D perhaps TRBD1 or TRBD2 (6 bases each). The CDR3 extends over 14 amino acids. Per the germline V gene, CDR1 is SGHKS and CDR2 is YYEKEE (reference sequence). V was pared by 4 bases and J by 8 bases, with 16 bases between. CDR3 region: CASSPRQRGDEQFF. CDR3 bases: TGTGCCAGCAGCCCGAGACAGAGGGGGGATGAGCAGTTCTTC.

This clonotype was found once. This chain joins TRBV11-1 and TRBJ2-1; D may be TRBD1 (6 bases). This CDR3 has 16 residues. Germline CDR1 is SGHAT and CDR2 is FQDESV (reference sequence). V shed 5 bases and J shed 6 bases, with 20 bases lying between them. The CDR3 region is CASSQRGSTWGNEQFF. The DNA for the CDR3 is TGTGCCAGCAGCCAAAGGGGGTCCACCTGGGGCAATGAGCAGTTCTTC.